The 15 T cell receptor beta chains below all came from one sample that was sequenced in a study of CXCR3-negative and CXCR3-positive naive CD8 T cells. Overall study findings and caveats: The TRB CDR3s that CXCR3-positive naive cells carried were more hydrophobic than those of CXCR3-negative naive cells.

Their cognate antigens are unknown. TRB cDNA was prepared as libraries by UMI-labeled 5' RACE. TCRdb reprocessed the 5' RACE reads; each CDR3 protein has one entry and no DNA is given. The sample's table shows more than 75,000 distinct CDR3 sequences. The source material was naive CXCR3+ CD8+ T cells from blood. Specified subset: CD45RO-CCR7+CD27+CD95- naive CD8+ T cells expressing CXCR3 (TNR3+). All receptors come from a human donor in good health. Some clones in this sample may be carry-over from other donors' samples.

V and J are TRBV20-1 and TRBJ2-5; the TCRdb call, TRBD1, lacks DNA for checking. This CDR3 region has 13 residues. Germline CDR1 and CDR2: DFQATT and SNEGSKA (reference sequence). CDR3 amino acids: CSVTGRSAETQYF.

This sequence joins TRBV24-1 and TRBJ1-1. The CDR3 extends over 13 amino acids. The V gene's germline CDR1 is KGHDR and CDR2 SFDVKD. CDR3 sequence reads: CATSDPGITEAFF.

The V call is TRBV12-3 or TRBV12-4, the J call TRBJ1-3. This CDR3 spans 11 amino acids. The CDR3: CASSPGNTIYF.

The chain has TRBV7-9 and TRBJ1-1; TCRdb picks TRBD1, but there is no DNA to check that call. CDR1 is SEHNR, CDR2 FQNEAQ, per germline (reference sequence). The CDR3 length is 15 residues. The CDR3 sequence: CASSPRDRTNTEAFF.

This sequence joins TRBV6-5 and TRBJ2-7. The CDR3 is 13 residues long. Germline V gene sequence: CDR1 MNHEY, CDR2 SVGAGI. The CDR3 here is CASSSGAHTEQYF.

The chain joins TRBV6-5 to TRBJ1-1. Germline assignment: CDR1 MNHEY and CDR2 SVGAGI. This CDR3 comprises 14 residues. CDR3 in amino acids: CASSYMGVNTEAFF.

The chain employs TRBV18 and TRBJ2-7. Per the germline V gene, CDR1 is KGHSH and CDR2 is LQKENI. The CDR3 length is 13 residues. The CDR3 protein is CASSPGGTYEQYF.

This chain links TRBV5-1 with TRBJ2-1. Germline V CDR1 and CDR2: SGHRS, YFSETQ. The CDR3 is 12 amino acids. The CDR3 reads CASSLTQLEQFF.

The chain has TRBV13 and TRBJ2-7; absent DNA, TCRdb's TRBD1 call cannot be checked. The CDR3 contains 15 residues. The V gene's germline CDR1 is PRHDT and CDR2 FYEKMQ (reference sequence). CDR3 in amino acids: CASSDRQGVSYEQYF.

The rearrangement links TRBV6-5 to TRBJ2-5; the D gene TCRdb calls, TRBD1, cannot be checked with no DNA. CDR1 and CDR2 from the germline V gene are MNHEY and SVGAGI. The CDR3 has 13 amino acids. The CDR3: CASSNRGPETQYF.

The chain joins TRBV7-6 to TRBJ1-4. The CDR3 totals 16 residues. Germline lookup yields CDR1 SGHVS and CDR2 FNYEAQ. CDR3 in amino acids: CASSLRPYATNEKLFF.

The chain employs TRBV29-1 and TRBJ1-1; the D gene TCRdb calls, TRBD1, cannot be checked with no DNA. CDR1 is SQVTM and CDR2 is ANQGSEA in the germline V gene. The CDR3 runs 13 residues. The CDR3: CSVGTGTNTEAFF.

This chain uses TRBV3-1 with TRBJ2-1; TCRdb lists TRBD1, though no DNA is available to test this call. This CDR3 region has 19 residues. Germline CDR1 is LGHDT and CDR2 is YNNKEL (reference sequence). This CDR3 reads CASSQDRLGPYSDGDEQFF.

J is TRBJ2-1 and V is TRBV25-1; TCRdb's D call, TRBD1, is unchecked because there is no DNA. There are 14 residues in the CDR3. The germline V gene has CDR1 MGHDK and CDR2 SYGVNS. CDR3 loop: CASSVRGREGEQFF.

The chain couples TRBV21-1 to TRBJ2-6; TCRdb's D call of TRBD2 is untestable without DNA. TRBV21-1 constitutes a pseudogene. CDR3 length equals 19 residues. This chain's CDR3 is CASSLRGGTPWSGANVLTF.